Listed below are T cell receptor beta chains from one sample, sequenced in a study of molecular identifiers for immune sequencing clone quantification. TCRdb independently ran MiXCR on the PCR reads; one entry per CDR3 protein. The sample contains roughly 71,000 distinct CDR3 sequences, around 20% of which appear only once. The sample comprised naive CD8+ T cells from blood, with Jurkat cell RNA spiked in. These receptor sequences come from a human donor in good health. Some libraries in this study had Jurkat cell RNA spiked in. The CDR3 runs from the conserved cysteine through the conserved F or W. A D gene is named only where the DNA matches it firmly. Size values are once, few and many counts, or a class for expanded clones, and some rows have none.

v_call: TRBV29-1; j_call: TRBJ2-1; clone_size: .; d_call: TRBD1; cdr3_aa: CSDKTGQRYNEQFF; cdr3_nt: TGCAGCGACAAAACGGGACAGCGATACAATGAGCAGTTCTTC
v_call: TRBV7-9; j_call: TRBJ2-2; clone_size: .; d_call: .; cdr3_aa: CASSLEIRGSGELVF; cdr3_nt: TGTGCCAGCAGCCTCGAGATACGGGGATCCGGGGAGCTGGTTTTT
v_call: TRBV6-6; j_call: TRBJ1-4; clone_size: many; d_call: .; cdr3_aa: CASSYFGPPEKLFF; cdr3_nt: .
v_call: TRBV9; j_call: TRBJ2-3; clone_size: many; d_call: TRBD2; cdr3_aa: CASSAGLGGTDTQYF; cdr3_nt: TGTGCCAGCAGCGCGGGACTAGGCGGCACAGATACGCAGTATTTT
v_call: TRBV11-2; j_call: TRBJ2-1; clone_size: few; d_call: TRBD2; cdr3_aa: CASSFPPGLAGHEQFF; cdr3_nt: TGTGCCAGCAGCTTTCCCCCGGGACTAGCGGGACATGAGCAGTTCTTC
v_call: TRBV7-8; j_call: TRBJ2-3; clone_size: few; d_call: .; cdr3_aa: CASSSRLISSTDTQYF; cdr3_nt: TGTGCCAGCAGCTCCCGCCTTATCTCTAGCACAGATACGCAGTATTTT
v_call: TRBV6-2/TRBV6-3; j_call: TRBJ2-3; clone_size: many; d_call: .; cdr3_aa: CASSYRWADTQYF; cdr3_nt: TGTGCCAGCAGTTATAGATGGGCAGATACGCAGTATTTT
v_call: TRBV7-6; j_call: TRBJ2-1; clone_size: .; d_call: .; cdr3_aa: CASSRVGADEQFF; cdr3_nt: TGTGCCAGCAGCCGAGTGGGGGCTGATGAGCAGTTCTTC
v_call: TRBV27; j_call: TRBJ2-3; clone_size: many; d_call: .; cdr3_aa: CASSPRADTQYF; cdr3_nt: TGTGCCAGCAGTCCCCGCGCAGATACGCAGTATTTT
v_call: TRBV7-3; j_call: TRBJ2-1; clone_size: many; d_call: .; cdr3_aa: CASSPGRWGDEQFF; cdr3_nt: TGTGCCAGCAGCCCGGGACGTTGGGGCGATGAGCAGTTCTTC
v_call: TRBV30; j_call: TRBJ2-7; clone_size: many; d_call: TRBD2; cdr3_aa: CAWSRDYPDEQYF; cdr3_nt: TGTGCCTGGAGCCGGGACTACCCGGACGAGCAGTACTTC
v_call: TRBV24-1; j_call: TRBJ2-3; clone_size: many; d_call: .; cdr3_aa: CATRGAHTDTQYF; cdr3_nt: TGTGCCACCAGGGGGGCCCACACAGATACGCAGTATTTT
v_call: TRBV3-1; j_call: TRBJ1-2; clone_size: many; d_call: .; cdr3_aa: CASSQDPGSYGYTF; cdr3_nt: TGTGCCAGCAGCCAAGATCCAGGCAGTTATGGCTACACCTTC